The clone carrying this T cell receptor (beta chain) was seen only a few times. What it binds is unknown. This CDR3 has 13 residues. The germline V and J ends were trimmed by 3 bases and 2 bases, with 10 bases remaining between them. Germline CDR1 reads DFQATT; CDR2 reads SNEGSKA (reference sequence). This record belongs to a study of CD8 T cells in ankylosing spondylitis. Study results and limitations: Both synovial fluid and blood in reactive arthritis had previously been reported to carry some motif variants.

TCRdb reprocessed the 5' RACE reads with MiXCR, giving one entry per CDR3 protein. The sample lists roughly 100,000 distinct CDR3 sequences, approximately 25% occurring once. Sequenced material: synovial fluid, either unsorted or a sorted T cell fraction (not recorded which). The chain couples TRBV20-1 to TRBJ1-2, with D uncertain. The sequence was collected from a male donor with ankylosing spondylitis. The DNA of the CDR3 is TGCAGTGCTAGCGATCCATCAAACTATGGCTACACCTTC. Translating gives CSASDPSNYGYTF.